Below, one T cell receptor (beta chain) is given with its context. Its specificity is not known. The conserved phenylalanine or tryptophan is not found at the CDR3 terminus, so this likely reflects a read error. No DNA is shown, since the ends of the CDR3 on it are uncertain; the CDR3 is the one TCRdb lists. Here immunoSEQ multiplex PCR was the method, and the copy in TCRdb shows in-frame clones only, minus some. The sample holds tens of thousands of clones, about 85% seen once. This entry is derived from a study of T cell responses to AZD1222 COVID-19 vaccine. Whole-study results and caveats: Regions left unmutated in variants are reportedly the target of nearly half of spike-specific TCRs. Clonal diversity was possibly underestimated, and the donors were mostly white British, with more females. There were vaccine-associated CD4 TCRs across spike, dominant at 160-218 and 743-854.

Ends included, the CDR3 has 9 residues. In germline, CDR1 is SGHNT, CDR2 YYREEE (reference sequence). The chain uses TRBV5-4 and TRBJ1-2. The TCR sequence derives from an adult in good health. The sequencing here drew on peripheral blood, taken on day 0 of AZD1222 vaccination. CDR3 protein: CASSTDLPL.